This T cell receptor beta chain was documented in a study of cytotoxic CD8 clonotypes in ibrutinib-treated CLL. Overall study: Partial responders roughly 25, complete 2; some twelve progressed and about 14 stayed in remission by median around 6 years.

J was trimmed by 4 bases and V by 2 bases; bases with no gene match: 14. Germline V CDR1 and CDR2: KGHSH, LQKENI. The length of the CDR3 is 17 residues. Sequenced by immunoSEQ multiplex PCR; TCRdb stores in-frame clones only, minus some. This table holds 200,000 to 250,000 clones, more than 70% found once. The V gene is TRBV18, the J gene TRBJ2-7; 7 bases map to TRBD1. This sample comprised PBMCs, obtained after 12 months of ibrutinib treatment. The receptor was derived from a human donor with chronic lymphocytic leukemia. The CDR3 loop reads CASSPFYLRDSSYEQYF. The CDR3 DNA reads as TGTGCCAGCTCACCATTCTATCTCCGGGACAGCTCGTACGAGCAGTACTTC.